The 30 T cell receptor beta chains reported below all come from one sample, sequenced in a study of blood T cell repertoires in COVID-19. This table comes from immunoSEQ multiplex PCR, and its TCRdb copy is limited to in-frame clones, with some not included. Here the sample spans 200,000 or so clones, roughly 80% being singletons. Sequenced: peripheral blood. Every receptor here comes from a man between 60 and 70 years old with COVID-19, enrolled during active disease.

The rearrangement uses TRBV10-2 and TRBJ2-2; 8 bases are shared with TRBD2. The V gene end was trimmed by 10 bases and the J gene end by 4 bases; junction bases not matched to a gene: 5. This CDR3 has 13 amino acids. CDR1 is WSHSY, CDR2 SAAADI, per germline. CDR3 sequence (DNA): TGCGCCATCCCGGGGGGGAGCACCGGGGAGCTGTTTTTT. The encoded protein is CAIPGGSTGELFF.

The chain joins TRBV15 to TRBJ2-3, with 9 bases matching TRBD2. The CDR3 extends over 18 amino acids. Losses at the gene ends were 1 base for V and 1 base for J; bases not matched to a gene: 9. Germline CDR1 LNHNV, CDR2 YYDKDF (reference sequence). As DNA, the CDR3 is TGTGCCACCAGCAGAGCGGCGGGAGGGCCGGGGCGCACAGATACGCAGTATTTT. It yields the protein CATSRAAGGPGRTDTQYF.

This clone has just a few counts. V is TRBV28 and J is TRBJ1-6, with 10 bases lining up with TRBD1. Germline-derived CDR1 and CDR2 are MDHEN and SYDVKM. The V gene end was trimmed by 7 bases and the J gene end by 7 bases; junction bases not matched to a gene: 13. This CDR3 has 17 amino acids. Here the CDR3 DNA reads TGTGCCAGCACCCTGGGGGGACAGGGGTTTTACAATTCACCCCTCCACTTT. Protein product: CASTLGGQGFYNSPLHF.

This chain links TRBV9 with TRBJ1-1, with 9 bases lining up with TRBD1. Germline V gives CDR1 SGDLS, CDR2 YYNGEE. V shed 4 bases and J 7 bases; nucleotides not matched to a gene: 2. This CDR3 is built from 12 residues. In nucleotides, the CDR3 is TGTGCCAGCAGCATGGGACAGGGTGAAGCTTTCTTT. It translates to CASSMGQGEAFF.

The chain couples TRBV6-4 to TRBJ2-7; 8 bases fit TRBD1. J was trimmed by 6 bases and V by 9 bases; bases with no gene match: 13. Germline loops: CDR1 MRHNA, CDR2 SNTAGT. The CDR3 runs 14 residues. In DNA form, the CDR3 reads TGTGCCAGACCGGTGACAGGGGTTCGTGTCGAGCAGTACTTC. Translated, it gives CARPVTGVRVEQYF.

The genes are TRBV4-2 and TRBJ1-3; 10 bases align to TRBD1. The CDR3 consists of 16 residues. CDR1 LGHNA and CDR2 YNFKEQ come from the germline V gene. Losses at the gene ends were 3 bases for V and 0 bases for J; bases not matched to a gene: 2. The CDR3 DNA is TGTGCCAGCAGCCAGACAGGGGGCCCCTCTGGAAACACCATATATTTT. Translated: CASSQTGGPSGNTIYF.

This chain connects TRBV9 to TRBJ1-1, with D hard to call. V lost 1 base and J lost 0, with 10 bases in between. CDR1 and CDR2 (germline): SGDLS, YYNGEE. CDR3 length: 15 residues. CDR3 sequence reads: CASSVLGQLNTEAFF. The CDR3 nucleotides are TGTGCCAGCAGCGTACTTGGGCAGCTGAACACTGAAGCTTTCTTT.

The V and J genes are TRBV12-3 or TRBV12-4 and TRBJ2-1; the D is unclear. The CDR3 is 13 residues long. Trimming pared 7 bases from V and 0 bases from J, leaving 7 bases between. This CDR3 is CASNYRSYNEQFF. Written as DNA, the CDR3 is TGTGCCAGCAACTACCGCTCCTACAATGAGCAGTTCTTC.

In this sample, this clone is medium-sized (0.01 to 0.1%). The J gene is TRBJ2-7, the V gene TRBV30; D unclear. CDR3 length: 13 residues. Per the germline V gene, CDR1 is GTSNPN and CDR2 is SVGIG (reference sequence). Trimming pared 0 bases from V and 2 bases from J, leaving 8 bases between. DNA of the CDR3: TGTGCCTGGAGTGTACACAGTCCCTACGAGCAGTACTTC. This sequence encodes CAWSVHSPYEQYF. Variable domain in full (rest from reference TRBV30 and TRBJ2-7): SQTIHQWPATLVQPVGSPLSLECTVEGTSNPNLYWYRQAAGRGLQLLFYSVGIGQISSEVPQNLSASRPQDRQFILSSKKLLLSDSGFYLCAWSVHSPYEQYFGPGTRLTVT.

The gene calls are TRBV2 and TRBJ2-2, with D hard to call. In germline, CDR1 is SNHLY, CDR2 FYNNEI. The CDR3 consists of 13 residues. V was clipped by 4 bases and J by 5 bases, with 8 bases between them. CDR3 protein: CASSVGYTGELFF. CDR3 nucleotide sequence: TGTGCCAGCAGTGTCGGTTATACCGGGGAGCTGTTTTTT.

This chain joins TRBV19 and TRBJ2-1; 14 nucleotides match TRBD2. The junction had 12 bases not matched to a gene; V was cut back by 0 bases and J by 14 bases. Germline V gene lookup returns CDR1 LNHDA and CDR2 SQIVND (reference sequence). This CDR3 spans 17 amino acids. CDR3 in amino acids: CASSIDTGTSGSPTKFF. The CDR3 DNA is TGTGCCAGTAGTATAGATACCGGGACTAGCGGGAGCCCCACAAAGTTCTTC.

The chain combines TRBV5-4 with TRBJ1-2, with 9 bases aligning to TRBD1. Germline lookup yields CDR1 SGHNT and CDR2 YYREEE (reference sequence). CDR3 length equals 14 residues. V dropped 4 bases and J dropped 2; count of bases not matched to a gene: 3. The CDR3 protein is CASSQGQGNYGYTF. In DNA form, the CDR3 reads TGTGCCAGCAGCCAAGGACAGGGGAACTATGGCTACACCTTC.

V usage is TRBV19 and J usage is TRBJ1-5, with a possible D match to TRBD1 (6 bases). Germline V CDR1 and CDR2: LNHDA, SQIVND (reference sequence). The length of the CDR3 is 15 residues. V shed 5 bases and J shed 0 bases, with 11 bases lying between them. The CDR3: CASSGQINSNQPQHF. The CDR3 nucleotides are TGTGCCAGTAGTGGACAGATCAATAGCAATCAGCCCCAGCATTTT.

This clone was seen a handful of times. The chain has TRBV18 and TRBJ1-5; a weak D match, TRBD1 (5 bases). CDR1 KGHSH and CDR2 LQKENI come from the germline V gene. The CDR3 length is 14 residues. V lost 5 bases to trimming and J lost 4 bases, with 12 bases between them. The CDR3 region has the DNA TGTGCCAGCTCAGGCGACAGTGAGAATCAGCCCCAGCATTTT. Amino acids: CASSGDSENQPQHF.

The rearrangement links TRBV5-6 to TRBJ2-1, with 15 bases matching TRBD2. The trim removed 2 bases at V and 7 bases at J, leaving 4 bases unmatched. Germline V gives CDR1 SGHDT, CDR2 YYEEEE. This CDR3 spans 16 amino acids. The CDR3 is CASSFAGLAGGNEQFF. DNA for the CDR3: TGTGCCAGCAGCTTTGCCGGACTAGCGGGAGGGAATGAGCAGTTCTTC.

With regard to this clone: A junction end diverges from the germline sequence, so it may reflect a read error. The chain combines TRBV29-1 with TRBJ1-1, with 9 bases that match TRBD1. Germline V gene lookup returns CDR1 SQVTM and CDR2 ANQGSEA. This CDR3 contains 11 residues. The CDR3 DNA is TGCAGCGTTGGGAGTACAGGGGGCCGGGCTTTT. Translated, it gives CSVGSTGGRAF.

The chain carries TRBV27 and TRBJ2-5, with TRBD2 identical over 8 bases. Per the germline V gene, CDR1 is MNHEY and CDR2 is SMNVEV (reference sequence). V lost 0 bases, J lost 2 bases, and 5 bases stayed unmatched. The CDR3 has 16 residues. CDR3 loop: CASSLSSGSRQETQYF. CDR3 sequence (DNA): TGTGCCAGCAGTTTATCGAGCGGGAGCCGGCAAGAGACCCAGTACTTC.

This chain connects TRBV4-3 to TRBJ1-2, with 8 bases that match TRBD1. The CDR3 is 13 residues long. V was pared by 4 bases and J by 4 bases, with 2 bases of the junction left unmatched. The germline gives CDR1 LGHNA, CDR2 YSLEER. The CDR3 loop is CASSLDRVYGYTF. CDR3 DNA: TGCGCCAGCAGCCTGGACAGGGTCTATGGCTACACCTTC.

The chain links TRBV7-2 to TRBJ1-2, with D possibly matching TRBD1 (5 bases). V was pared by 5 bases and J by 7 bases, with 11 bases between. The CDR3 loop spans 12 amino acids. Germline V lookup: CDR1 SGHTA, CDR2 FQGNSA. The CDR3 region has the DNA TGTGCCAGCAGCCCGCGGGGGGGTGGCTACACCTTC. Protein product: CASSPRGGGYTF. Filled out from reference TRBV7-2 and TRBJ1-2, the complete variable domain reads GAGVSQSPSNKVTEKGKDVELRCDPISGHTALYWYRQSLGQGLEFLIYFQGNSAPDKSGLPSDRFSAERTGGSVSTLTIQRTQQEDSAVYLCASSPRGGGYTFGSGTRLTVV.

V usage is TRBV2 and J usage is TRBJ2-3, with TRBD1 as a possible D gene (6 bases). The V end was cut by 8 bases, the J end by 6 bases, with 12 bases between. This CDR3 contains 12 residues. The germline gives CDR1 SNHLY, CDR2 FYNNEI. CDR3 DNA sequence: TGTGCCAGCGGGGCCACAGGGGATACGCAGTATTTT. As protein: CASGATGDTQYF. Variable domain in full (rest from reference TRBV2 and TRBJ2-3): EPEVTQTPSHQVTQMGQEVILRCVPISNHLYFYWYRQILGQKVEFLVSFYNNEISEKSEIFDDQFSVERPDGSNFTLKIRSTKLEDSAMYFCASGATGDTQYFGPGTRLTVL.

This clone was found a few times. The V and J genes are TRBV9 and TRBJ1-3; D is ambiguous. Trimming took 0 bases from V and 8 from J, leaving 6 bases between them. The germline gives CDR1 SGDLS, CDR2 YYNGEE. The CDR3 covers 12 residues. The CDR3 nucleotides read TGTGCCAGCAGCGTAGGCCAGGACACCATATATTTT. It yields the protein CASSVGQDTIYF.

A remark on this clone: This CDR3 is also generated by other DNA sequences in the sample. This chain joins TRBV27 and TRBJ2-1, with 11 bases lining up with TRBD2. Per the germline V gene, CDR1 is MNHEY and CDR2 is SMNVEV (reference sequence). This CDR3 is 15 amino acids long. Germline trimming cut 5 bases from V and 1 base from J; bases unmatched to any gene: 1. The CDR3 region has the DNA TGTGCCAGCAGTCTAGCGGGAGGATCCTACAATGAGCAGTTCTTC. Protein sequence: CASSLAGGSYNEQFF.

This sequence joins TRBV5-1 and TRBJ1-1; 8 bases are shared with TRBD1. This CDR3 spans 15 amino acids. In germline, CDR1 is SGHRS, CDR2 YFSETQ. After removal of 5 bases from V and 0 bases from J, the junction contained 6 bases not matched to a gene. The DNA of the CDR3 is TGCGCCAGCAGTTCGCAGGGGGCCATGAACACTGAAGCTTTCTTT. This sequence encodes CASSSQGAMNTEAFF. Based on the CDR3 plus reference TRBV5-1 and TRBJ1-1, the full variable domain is KAGVTQTPRYLIKTRGQQVTLSCSPISGHRSVSWYQQTPGQGLQFLFEYFSETQRNKGNFPGRFSGRQFSNSRSEMNVSTLELGDSALYLCASSSQGAMNTEAFFGQGTRLTVV.

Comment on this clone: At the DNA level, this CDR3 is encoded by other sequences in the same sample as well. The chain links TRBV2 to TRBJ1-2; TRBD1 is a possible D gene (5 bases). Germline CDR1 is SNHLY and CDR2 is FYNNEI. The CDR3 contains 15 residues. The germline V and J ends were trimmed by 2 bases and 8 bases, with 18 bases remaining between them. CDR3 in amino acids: CASSEQLTGGGGYTF. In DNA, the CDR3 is TGTGCCAGCAGTGAACAGCTAACCGGGGGGGGAGGCTACACCTTC.

CDR3 amino acids: CASSPGGGAGNQPQHF. CDR3 bases: TGCGCCAGCAGCCCGGGGGGAGGCGCGGGCAATCAGCCCCAGCATTTT. J is TRBJ1-5 and V is TRBV5-1; the D gene is possibly TRBD1 (5 bases). Trimming removed 4 bases at V and 2 bases at J, with 16 bases between. The germline gives CDR1 SGHRS, CDR2 YFSETQ. The length of the CDR3 is 16 residues.

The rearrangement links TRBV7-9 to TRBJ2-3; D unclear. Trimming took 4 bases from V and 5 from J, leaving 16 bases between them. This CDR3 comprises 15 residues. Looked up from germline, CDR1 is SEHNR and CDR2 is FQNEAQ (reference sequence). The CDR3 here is CASSSLLTLRDTQYF. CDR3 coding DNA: TGTGCCAGCAGCTCCTTACTGACACTCCGAGATACGCAGTATTTT.

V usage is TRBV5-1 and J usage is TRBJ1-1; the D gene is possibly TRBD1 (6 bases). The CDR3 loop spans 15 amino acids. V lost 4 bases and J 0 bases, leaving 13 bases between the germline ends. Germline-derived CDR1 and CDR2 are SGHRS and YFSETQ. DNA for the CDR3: TGCGCCAGCAGCCCTCCCCAGGGGTTGAACACTGAAGCTTTCTTT. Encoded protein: CASSPPQGLNTEAFF.

DNA for the CDR3: TGTGCCAGCAGCGTAGCGGGAGCCAACACCGGGGAGCTGTTTTTT. This sequence encodes CASSVAGANTGELFF. V gene TRBV9 combines with J gene TRBJ2-2; perhaps TRBD2 as D (6 bases). The V end lost 0 bases, the J end lost 2 bases, and 8 bases lay between the germline ends. Germline assignment: CDR1 SGDLS and CDR2 YYNGEE. This CDR3 has 15 amino acids.

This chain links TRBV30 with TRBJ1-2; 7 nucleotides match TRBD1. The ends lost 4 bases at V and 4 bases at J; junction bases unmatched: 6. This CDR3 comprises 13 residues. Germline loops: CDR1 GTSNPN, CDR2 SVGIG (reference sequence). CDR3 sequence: CAWNRDRPYGYTF. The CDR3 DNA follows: TGTGCCTGGAACCGGGACAGACCCTATGGCTACACCTTC.

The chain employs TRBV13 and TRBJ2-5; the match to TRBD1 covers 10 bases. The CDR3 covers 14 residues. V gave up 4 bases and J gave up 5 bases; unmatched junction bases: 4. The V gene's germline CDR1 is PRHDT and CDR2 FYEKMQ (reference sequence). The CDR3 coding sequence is TGTGCCAGCAGCTCGACAGGGGGCGCCGAGACCCAGTACTTC. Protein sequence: CASSSTGGAETQYF.